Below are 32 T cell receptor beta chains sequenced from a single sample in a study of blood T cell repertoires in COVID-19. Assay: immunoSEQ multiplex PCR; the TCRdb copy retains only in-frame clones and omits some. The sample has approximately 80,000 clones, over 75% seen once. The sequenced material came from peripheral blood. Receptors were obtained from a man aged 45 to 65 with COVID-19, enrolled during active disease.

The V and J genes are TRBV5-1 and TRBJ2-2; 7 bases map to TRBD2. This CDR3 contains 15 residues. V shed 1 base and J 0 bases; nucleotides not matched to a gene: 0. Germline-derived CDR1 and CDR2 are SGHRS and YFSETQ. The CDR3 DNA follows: TGCGCCAGCAGCTTGACTAGCGCGAACACCGGGGAGCTGTTTTTT. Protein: CASSLTSANTGELFF. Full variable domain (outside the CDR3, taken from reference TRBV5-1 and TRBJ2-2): KAGVTQTPRYLIKTRGQQVTLSCSPISGHRSVSWYQQTPGQGLQFLFEYFSETQRNKGNFPGRFSGRQFSNSRSEMNVSTLELGDSALYLCASSLTSANTGELFFGEGSRLTVL.

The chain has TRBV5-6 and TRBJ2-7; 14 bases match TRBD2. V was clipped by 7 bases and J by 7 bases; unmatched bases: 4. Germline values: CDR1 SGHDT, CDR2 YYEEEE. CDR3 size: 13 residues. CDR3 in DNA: TGTGCCAGCGGACTAGCGGGAGGAGGGGAGCAGTACTTC. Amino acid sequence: CASGLAGGGEQYF.

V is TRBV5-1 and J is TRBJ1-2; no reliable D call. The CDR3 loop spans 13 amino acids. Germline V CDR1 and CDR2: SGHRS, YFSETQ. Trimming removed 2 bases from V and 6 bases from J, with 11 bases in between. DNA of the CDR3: TGCGCCAGCAGCTTTGGGCCTCCGGATGGCTACACCTTC. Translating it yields CASSFGPPDGYTF.

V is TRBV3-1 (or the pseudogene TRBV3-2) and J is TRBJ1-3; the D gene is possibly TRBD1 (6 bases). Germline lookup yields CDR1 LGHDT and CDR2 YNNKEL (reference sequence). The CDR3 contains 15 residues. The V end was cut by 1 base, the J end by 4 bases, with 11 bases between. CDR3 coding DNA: TGTGCCAGCAGCCAAGGAGGGGGTACCGGAAACACCATATATTTT. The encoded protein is CASSQGGGTGNTIYF.

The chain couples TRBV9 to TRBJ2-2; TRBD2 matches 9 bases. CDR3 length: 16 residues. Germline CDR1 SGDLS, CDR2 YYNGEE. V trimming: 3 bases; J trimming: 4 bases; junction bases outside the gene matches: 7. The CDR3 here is CASSEGLAGPTGELFF. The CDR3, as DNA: TGTGCCAGCAGCGAGGGGCTAGCGGGACCCACCGGGGAGCTGTTTTTT.

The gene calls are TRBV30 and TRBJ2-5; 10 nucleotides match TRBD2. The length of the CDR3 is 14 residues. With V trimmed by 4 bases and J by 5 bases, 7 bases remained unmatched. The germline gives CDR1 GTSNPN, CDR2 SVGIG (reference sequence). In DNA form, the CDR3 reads TGTGCCTGGAACAGGCTAGCGGGAGCGGAGACCCAGTACTTC. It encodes CAWNRLAGAETQYF.

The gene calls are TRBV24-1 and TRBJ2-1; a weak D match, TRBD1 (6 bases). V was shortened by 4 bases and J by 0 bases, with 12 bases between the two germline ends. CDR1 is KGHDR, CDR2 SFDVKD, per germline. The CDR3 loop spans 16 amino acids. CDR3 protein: CATSDPGQPSYNEQFF. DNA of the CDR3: TGTGCCACCAGTGACCCGGGACAACCCTCCTACAATGAGCAGTTCTTC.

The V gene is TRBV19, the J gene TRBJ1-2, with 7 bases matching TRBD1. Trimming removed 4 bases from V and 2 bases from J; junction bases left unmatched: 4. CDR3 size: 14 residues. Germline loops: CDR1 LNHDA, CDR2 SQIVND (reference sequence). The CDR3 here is CASSTIQGNYGYTF. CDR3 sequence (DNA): TGTGCCAGTAGTACGATACAGGGGAACTATGGCTACACCTTC.

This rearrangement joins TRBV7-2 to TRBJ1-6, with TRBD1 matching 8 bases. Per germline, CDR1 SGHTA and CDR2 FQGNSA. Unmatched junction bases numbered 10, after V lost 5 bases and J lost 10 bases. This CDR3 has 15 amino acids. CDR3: CASSILGQGSSPLHF. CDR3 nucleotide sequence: TGTGCCAGCAGCATCCTCGGACAGGGCTCCTCACCCCTCCACTTT.

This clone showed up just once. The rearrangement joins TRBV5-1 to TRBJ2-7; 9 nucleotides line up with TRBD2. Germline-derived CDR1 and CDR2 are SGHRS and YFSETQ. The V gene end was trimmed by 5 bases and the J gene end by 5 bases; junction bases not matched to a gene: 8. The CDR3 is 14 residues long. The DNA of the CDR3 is TGCGCCAGCAGTCGGACTAGCGTGGGGGACGAGCAGTACTTC. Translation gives CASSRTSVGDEQYF.

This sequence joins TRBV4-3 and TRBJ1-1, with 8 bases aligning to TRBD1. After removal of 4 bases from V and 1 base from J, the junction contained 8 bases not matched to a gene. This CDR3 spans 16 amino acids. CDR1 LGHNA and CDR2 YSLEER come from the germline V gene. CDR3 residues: CASSRADRGPNTEAFF. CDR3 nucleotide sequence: TGCGCCAGCAGCCGGGCAGACAGGGGACCGAACACTGAAGCTTTCTTT.

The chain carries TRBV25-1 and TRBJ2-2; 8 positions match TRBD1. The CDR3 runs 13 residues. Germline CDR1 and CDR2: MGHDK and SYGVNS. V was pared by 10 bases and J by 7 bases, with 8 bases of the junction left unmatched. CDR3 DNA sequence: TGTGCCACCAAGGACAGGGCCGACGGGGAGCTGTTTTTT. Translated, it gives CATKDRADGELFF.

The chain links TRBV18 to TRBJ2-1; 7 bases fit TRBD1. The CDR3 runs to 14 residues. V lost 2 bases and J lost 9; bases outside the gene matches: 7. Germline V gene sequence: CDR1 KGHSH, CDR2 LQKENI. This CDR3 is CASSPRGQRLEQFF. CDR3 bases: TGTGCCAGCTCACCAAGGGGACAGAGGCTTGAGCAGTTCTTC.

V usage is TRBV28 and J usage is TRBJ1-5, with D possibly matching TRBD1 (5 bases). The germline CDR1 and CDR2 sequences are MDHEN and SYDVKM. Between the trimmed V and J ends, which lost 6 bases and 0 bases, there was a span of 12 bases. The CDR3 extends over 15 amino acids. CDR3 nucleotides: TGTGCCAGCAGGCCCAGGGATTTTAGCAATCAGCCCCAGCATTTT. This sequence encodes CASRPRDFSNQPQHF.

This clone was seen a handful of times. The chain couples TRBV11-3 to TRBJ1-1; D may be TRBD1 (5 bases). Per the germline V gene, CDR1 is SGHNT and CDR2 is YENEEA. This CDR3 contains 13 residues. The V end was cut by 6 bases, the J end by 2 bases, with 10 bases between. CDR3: CASSAGFNTEAFF. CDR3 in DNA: TGTGCCAGCAGTGCAGGGTTTAACACTGAAGCTTTCTTT.

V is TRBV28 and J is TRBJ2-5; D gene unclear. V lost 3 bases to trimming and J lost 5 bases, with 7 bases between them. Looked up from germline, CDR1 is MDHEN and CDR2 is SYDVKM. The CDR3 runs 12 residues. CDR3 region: CASSFEFETQYF. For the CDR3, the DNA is TGTGCCAGCAGTTTTGAGTTTGAGACCCAGTACTTC.

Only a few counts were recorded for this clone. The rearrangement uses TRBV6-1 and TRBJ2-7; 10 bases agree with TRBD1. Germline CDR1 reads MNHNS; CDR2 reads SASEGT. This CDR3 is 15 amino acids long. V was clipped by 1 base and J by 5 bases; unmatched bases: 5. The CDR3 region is CASSEVTGGADEQYF. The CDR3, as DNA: TGTGCCAGCAGTGAAGTGACAGGGGGCGCGGACGAGCAGTACTTC.

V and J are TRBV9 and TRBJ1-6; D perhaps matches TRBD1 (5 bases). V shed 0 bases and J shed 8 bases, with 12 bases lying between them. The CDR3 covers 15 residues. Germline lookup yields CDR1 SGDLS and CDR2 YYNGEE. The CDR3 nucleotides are TGTGCCAGCAGCGTAGATAATGGAGGGGATTCACCCCTCCACTTT. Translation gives CASSVDNGGDSPLHF.

The CDR3 DNA sequence: TGTGCCAGCAGCCAAGGACTAGCGGGAGTTAATGAGCAGTTCTTC. It codes for CASSQGLAGVNEQFF. The chain recombines TRBV3-1 (or the pseudogene TRBV3-2) with TRBJ2-1; 12 bases are a match to TRBD2. V shed 1 base and J 7 bases; nucleotides not matched to a gene: 2. Germline lookup yields CDR1 LGHDT and CDR2 YNNKEL (reference sequence). This CDR3 contains 15 residues.

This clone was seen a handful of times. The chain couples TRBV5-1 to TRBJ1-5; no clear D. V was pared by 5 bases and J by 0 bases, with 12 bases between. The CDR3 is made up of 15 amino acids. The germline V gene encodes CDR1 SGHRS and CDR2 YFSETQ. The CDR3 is CASSRTGDSNQPQHF. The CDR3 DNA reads TGCGCCAGCAGTCGTACCGGAGATAGCAATCAGCCCCAGCATTTT. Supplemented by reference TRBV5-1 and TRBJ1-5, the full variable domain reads KAGVTQTPRYLIKTRGQQVTLSCSPISGHRSVSWYQQTPGQGLQFLFEYFSETQRNKGNFPGRFSGRQFSNSRSEMNVSTLELGDSALYLCASSRTGDSNQPQHFGDGTRLSIL.

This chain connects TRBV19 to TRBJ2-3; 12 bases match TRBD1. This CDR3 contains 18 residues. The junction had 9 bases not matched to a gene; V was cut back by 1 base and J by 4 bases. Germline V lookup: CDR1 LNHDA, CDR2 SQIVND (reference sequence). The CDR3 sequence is CASSIVGAGTGGADTQYF. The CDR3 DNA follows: TGTGCCAGTAGTATAGTCGGGGCCGGGACAGGGGGCGCAGATACGCAGTATTTT. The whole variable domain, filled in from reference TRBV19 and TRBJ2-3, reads DGGITQSPKYLFRKEGQNVTLSCEQNLNHDAMYWYRQDPGQGLRLIYYSQIVNDFQKGDIAEGYSVSREKKESFPLTVTSAQKNPTAFYLCASSIVGAGTGGADTQYFGPGTRLTVL.

Written as DNA, the CDR3 is TGTGCCAGTAGGGTGCAGGGAATCTCTGGGGCCAACGTCCTGACTTTC. Protein sequence: CASRVQGISGANVLTF. The chain has TRBV19 and TRBJ2-6, with a weak D call TRBD1 (5 bases). Germline-derived CDR1 and CDR2 are LNHDA and SQIVND (reference sequence). The length of the CDR3 is 16 residues. The germline V and J ends were trimmed by 6 bases and 0 bases, with 12 bases remaining between them.

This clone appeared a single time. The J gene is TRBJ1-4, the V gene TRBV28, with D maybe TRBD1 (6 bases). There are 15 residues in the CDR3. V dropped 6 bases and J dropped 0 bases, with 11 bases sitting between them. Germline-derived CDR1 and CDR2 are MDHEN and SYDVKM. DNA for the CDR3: TGTGCCAGCAGACTACAGGGCTCAACTAATGAAAAACTGTTTTTT. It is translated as CASRLQGSTNEKLFF.

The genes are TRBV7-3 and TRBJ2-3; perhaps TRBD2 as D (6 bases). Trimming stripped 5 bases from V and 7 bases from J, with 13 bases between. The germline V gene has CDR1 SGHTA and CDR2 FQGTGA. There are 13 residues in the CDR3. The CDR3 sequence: CASSPGGGNTQYF. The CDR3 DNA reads TGTGCCAGCAGCCCCGGCGGCGGGAATACGCAGTATTTT.

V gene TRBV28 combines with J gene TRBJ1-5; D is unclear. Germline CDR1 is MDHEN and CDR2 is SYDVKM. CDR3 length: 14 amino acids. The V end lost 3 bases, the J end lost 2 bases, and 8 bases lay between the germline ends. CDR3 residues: CASSFLAGNQPQHF. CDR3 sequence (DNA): TGTGCCAGCAGTTTCTTAGCTGGCAATCAGCCCCAGCATTTT.

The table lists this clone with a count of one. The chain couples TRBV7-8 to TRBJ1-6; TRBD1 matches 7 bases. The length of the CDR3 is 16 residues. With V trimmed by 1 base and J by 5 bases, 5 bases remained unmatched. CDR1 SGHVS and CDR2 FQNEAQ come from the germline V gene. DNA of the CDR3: TGTGCCAGCAGCTTAGGGACAGGCAGTAATAATTCACCCCTCCACTTT. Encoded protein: CASSLGTGSNNSPLHF.

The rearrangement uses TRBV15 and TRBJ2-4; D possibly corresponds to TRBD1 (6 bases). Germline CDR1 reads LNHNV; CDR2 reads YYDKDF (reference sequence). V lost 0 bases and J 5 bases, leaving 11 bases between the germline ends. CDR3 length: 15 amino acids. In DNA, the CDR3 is TGTGCCACCAGCAGAGATTCAGGGGTGGAAAACATTCAGTACTTC. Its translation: CATSRDSGVENIQYF.

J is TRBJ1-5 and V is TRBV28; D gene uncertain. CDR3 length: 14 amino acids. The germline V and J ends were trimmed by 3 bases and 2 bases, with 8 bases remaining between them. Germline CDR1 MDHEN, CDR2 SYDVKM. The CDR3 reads CASSFGRGNQPQHF. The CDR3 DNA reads TGTGCCAGCAGTTTTGGGAGGGGCAATCAGCCCCAGCATTTT.

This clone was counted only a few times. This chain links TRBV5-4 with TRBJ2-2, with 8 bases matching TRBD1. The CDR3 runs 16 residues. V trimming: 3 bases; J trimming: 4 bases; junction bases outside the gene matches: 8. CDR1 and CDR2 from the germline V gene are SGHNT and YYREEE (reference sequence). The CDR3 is CASSSGGTGFTGELFF. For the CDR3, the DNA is TGTGCCAGCAGCTCTGGTGGGACAGGATTCACCGGGGAGCTGTTTTTT.

In DNA, the CDR3 is TGTGCCAGCAGCAAAGTGACCCGGGACTACTATGGCTACACCTTC. It yields the protein CASSKVTRDYYGYTF. The chain has TRBV21-1 and TRBJ1-2. TRBV21-1 is a pseudogene segment. The CDR3 runs to 15 residues.

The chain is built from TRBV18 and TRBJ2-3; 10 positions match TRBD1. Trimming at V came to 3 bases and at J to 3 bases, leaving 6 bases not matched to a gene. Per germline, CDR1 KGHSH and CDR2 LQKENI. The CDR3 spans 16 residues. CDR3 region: CASSPLRQGATDTQYF. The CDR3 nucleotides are TGTGCCAGCTCACCGTTAAGACAGGGGGCGACAGATACGCAGTATTTT.

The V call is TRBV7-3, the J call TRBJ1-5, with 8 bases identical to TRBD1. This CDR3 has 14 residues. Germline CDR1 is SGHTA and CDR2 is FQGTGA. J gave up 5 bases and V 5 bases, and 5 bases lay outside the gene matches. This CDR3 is CASSLQGGHQPQHF. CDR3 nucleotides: TGTGCCAGCAGCCTACAGGGGGGGCATCAGCCCCAGCATTTT.